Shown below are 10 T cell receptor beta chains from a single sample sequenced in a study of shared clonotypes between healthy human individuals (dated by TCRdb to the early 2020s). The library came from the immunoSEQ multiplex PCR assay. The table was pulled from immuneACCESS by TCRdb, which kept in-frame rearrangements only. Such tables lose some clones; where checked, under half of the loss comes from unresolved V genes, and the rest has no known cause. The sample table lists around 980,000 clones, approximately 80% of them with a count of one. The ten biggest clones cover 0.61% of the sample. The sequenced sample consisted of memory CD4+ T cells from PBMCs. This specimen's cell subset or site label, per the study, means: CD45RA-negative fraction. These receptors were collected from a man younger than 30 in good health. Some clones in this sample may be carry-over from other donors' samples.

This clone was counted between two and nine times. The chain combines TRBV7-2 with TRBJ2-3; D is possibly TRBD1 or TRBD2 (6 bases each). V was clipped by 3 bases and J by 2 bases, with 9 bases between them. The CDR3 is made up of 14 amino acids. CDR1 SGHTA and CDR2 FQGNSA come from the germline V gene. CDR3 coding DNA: TGTGCCAGCAGCTTTGGGGGGCTCACAGATACGCAGTATTTT. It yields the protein CASSFGGLTDTQYF.

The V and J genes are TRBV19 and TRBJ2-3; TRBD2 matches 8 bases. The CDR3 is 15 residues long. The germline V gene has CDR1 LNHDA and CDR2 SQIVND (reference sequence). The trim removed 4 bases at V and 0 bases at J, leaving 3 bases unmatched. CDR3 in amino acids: CASSKPSGSTDTQYF. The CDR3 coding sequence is TGTGCCAGTAGTAAGCCTAGCGGGAGCACAGATACGCAGTATTTT.

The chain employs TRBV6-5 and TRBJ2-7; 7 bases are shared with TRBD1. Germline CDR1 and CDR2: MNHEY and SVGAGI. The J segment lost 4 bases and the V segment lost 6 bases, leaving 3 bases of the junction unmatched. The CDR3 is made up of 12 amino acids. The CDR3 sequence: CASRNRGYEQYF. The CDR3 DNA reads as TGTGCCAGCAGAAACAGGGGATACGAGCAGTACTTC.

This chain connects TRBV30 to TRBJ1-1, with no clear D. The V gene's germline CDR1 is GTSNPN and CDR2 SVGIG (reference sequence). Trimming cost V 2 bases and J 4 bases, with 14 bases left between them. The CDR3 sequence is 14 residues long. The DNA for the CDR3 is TGTGCCTGGAGTCCGCACCCGGGCATCACTGAAGCTTTCTTT. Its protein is CAWSPHPGITEAFF.

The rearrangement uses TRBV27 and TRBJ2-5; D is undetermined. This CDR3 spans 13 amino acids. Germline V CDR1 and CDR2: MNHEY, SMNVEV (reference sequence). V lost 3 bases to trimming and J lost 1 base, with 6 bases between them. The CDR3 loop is CASSFRSQETQYF. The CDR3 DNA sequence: TGTGCCAGCAGTTTCCGGTCCCAAGAGACCCAGTACTTC.

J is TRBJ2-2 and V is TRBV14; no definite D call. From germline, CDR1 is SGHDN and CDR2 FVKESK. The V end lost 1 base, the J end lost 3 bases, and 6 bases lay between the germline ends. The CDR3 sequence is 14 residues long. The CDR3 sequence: CASSQGKYTGELFF. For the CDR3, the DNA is TGTGCCAGCAGCCAAGGAAAGTACACCGGGGAGCTGTTTTTT.

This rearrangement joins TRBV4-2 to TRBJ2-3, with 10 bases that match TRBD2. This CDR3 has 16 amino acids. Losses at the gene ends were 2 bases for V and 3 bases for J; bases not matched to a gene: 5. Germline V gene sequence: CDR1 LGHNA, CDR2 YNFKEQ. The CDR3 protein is CASSQNLAGATDTQYF. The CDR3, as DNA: TGTGCCAGCAGCCAAAACCTAGCGGGAGCAACAGATACGCAGTATTTT.

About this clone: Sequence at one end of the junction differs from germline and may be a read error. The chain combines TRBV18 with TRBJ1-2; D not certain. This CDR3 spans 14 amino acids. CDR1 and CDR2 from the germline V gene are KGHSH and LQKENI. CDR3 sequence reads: CAGSPPLPGYGYTF. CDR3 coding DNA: TGTGCCGGCTCACCACCGCTTCCGGGTTATGGCTACACCTTC.

The CDR3 loop reads CASSFGALHNEKLFF. Here the CDR3 DNA reads TGCGCCAGCAGCTTCGGGGCCTTGCACAATGAAAAACTGTTTTTT. V and J are TRBV5-1 and TRBJ1-4; possible D gene TRBD1, 5 bases. The CDR3 runs to 15 residues. V lost 2 bases, J lost 5 bases, and 13 bases lay in between. Germline lookup yields CDR1 SGHRS and CDR2 YFSETQ.

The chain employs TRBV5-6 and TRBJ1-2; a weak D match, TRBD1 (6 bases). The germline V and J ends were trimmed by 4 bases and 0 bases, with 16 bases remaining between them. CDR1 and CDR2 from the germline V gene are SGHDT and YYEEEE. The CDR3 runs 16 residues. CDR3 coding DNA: TGTGCCAGCAGCCCCGGAAGGGGGGGTTCTAACTATGGCTACACCTTC. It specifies CASSPGRGGSNYGYTF.